One sample yielded the 27 T cell receptor beta chains listed below, sequenced in a study of blood T cell repertoires in COVID-19. Only in-frame clones appear in the TCRdb table, and some are missing; sequencing was by immunoSEQ multiplex PCR. The sample includes about 150,000 clones, around 82% of them seen just once. Material for sequencing was peripheral blood. The origin of the receptors is a human donor with acute or convalescent COVID-19. The donor label of this sample is uncertain.

The chain employs TRBV14 and TRBJ1-1; TRBD1 is a possible D gene (5 bases). The CDR3 runs to 14 residues. The V gene lost 2 bases and the J gene lost 4 bases, with 11 bases spanning the gap. Germline V gene sequence: CDR1 SGHDN, CDR2 FVKESK. The CDR3 region is CASSQFQGSTEAFF. CDR3 nucleotides: TGTGCCAGCAGCCAATTTCAGGGTAGCACTGAAGCTTTCTTT. The complete variable domain, with remaining parts taken from reference TRBV14 and TRBJ1-1, reads EAGVTQFPSHSVIEKGQTVTLRCDPISGHDNLYWYRRVMGKEIKFLLHFVKESKQDESGMPNNRFLAERTGGTYSTLKVQPAELEDSGVYFCASSQFQGSTEAFFGQGTRLTVV.

The CDR3 sequence: CSVHGTGDTEAFF. CDR3 sequence (DNA): TGCAGCGTCCACGGGACAGGGGACACTGAAGCTTTCTTT. V gene TRBV29-1 combines with J gene TRBJ1-1; 10 bases line up with TRBD1. Germline values: CDR1 SQVTM, CDR2 ANQGSEA. J gave up 3 bases and V 6 bases, and 4 bases lay outside the gene matches. This CDR3 has 13 residues.

This clone was recorded once. The gene calls are TRBV29-1 and TRBJ2-5, with 12 nucleotides matching TRBD2. This CDR3 has 14 residues. The V and J ends lost 2 bases and 7 bases, in that order; junction bases with no gene match: 5. The germline V gene encodes CDR1 SQVTM and CDR2 ANQGSEA. CDR3 DNA: TGCAGCGTTGAAACTAGCGGGGGGCCCCGGACCCAGTACTTC. It specifies CSVETSGGPRTQYF.

The table lists this clone with many counts. The rearrangement links TRBV5-4 to TRBJ2-1; D might be TRBD2 (6 bases). The CDR3 consists of 13 residues. V was trimmed by 0 bases and J by 12 bases, leaving 13 bases between them. The germline gives CDR1 SGHNT, CDR2 YYREEE (reference sequence). The CDR3 DNA follows: TGTGCCAGCAGCTTGGATGGGGGGTTCGGGCAGTTCTTC. Translating it yields CASSLDGGFGQFF.

This chain links TRBV5-8 with TRBJ1-1; D is ambiguous. The CDR3 is made up of 13 amino acids. Germline loops: CDR1 SGHTS, CDR2 YDEGEE. V was shortened by 2 bases and J by 1 base, with 6 bases between the two germline ends. The CDR3: CASSFSGNTEAFF. In DNA form, the CDR3 reads TGTGCCAGCAGCTTCTCAGGGAACACTGAAGCTTTCTTT.

The genes are TRBV25-1 and TRBJ1-6; TRBD1 is a possible D gene (6 bases). Germline V CDR1 and CDR2: MGHDK, SYGVNS. CDR3 length equals 15 residues. V lost 6 bases to trimming and J lost 5 bases, with 14 bases between them. CDR3 in amino acids: CASRRGWNDNSPLHF. Written as DNA, the CDR3 is TGTGCCAGCAGGAGGGGGTGGAACGATAATTCACCCCTCCACTTT. The full variable domain, with the rest looked up from reference TRBV25-1 and TRBJ1-6, is EADIYQTPRYLVIGTGKKITLECSQTMGHDKMYWYQQDPGMELHLIHYSYGVNSTEKGDLSSESTVSRIRTEHFPLTLESARPSHTSQYLCASRRGWNDNSPLHFGNGTRLTVT.

The V call is TRBV30, the J call TRBJ2-7, with TRBD1 as a possible D gene (6 bases). The CDR3 runs to 14 residues. Between the trimmed V and J ends, which lost 3 bases and 2 bases, there was a span of 14 bases. CDR1 and CDR2 from the germline V gene are GTSNPN and SVGIG (reference sequence). The CDR3 region has the DNA TGTGCCTGGAGGTCGACAGGATCCGCCTACGAGCAGTACTTC. It yields the protein CAWRSTGSAYEQYF.

This clone was seen just once. V is TRBV20-1 and J is TRBJ1-2; TRBD1 agrees at 7 bases. This CDR3 comprises 16 residues. Trimming at V came to 3 bases and at J to 0 bases, leaving 10 bases not matched to a gene. CDR1 and CDR2 from the germline V gene are DFQATT and SNEGSKA (reference sequence). CDR3 protein: CSASARQGDSNYGYTF. CDR3 bases: TGCAGTGCTAGTGCGCGACAGGGCGACTCTAACTATGGCTACACCTTC.

The V and J genes are TRBV5-6 and TRBJ2-1; the match to TRBD1 covers 10 bases. J was trimmed by 5 bases and V by 2 bases; bases with no gene match: 7. The CDR3 length is 16 residues. Per the germline V gene, CDR1 is SGHDT and CDR2 is YYEEEE. For the CDR3, the DNA is TGTGCCAGCAGCTTTTTTAGCGGGACAGGGGACAATGAGCAGTTCTTC. Translating gives CASSFFSGTGDNEQFF.

The chain couples TRBV3-1 (or the pseudogene TRBV3-2) to TRBJ2-2, with D perhaps TRBD1 (6 bases). The CDR3 length is 14 residues. The germline V and J ends were trimmed by 1 base and 4 bases, with 7 bases remaining between them. The V gene's germline CDR1 is LGHDT and CDR2 YNNKEL (reference sequence). The CDR3 nucleotides read TGTGCCAGCAGCCAAGTCAGGGGCACCGGGGAGCTGTTTTTT. Residues: CASSQVRGTGELFF.

The CDR3 DNA sequence: TGTGCCAGCAGGGATGGACAGCGCATGAACACTGAAGCTTTCTTT. Its protein product is CASRDGQRMNTEAFF. The chain couples TRBV6-6 to TRBJ1-1; D might be TRBD1 (6 bases). There are 15 residues in the CDR3. CDR1 and CDR2 (germline): MNHNY, SVGAGI (reference sequence). The V and J ends lost 6 bases and 0 bases respectively, with 14 bases between them.

In this sample, this clone turned up a few times. This chain uses TRBV7-2 with TRBJ2-1; TRBD2 aligns across 13 bases. Losses at the gene ends were 2 bases for V and 4 bases for J; bases not matched to a gene: 8. Germline assignment: CDR1 SGHTA and CDR2 FQGNSA. The CDR3 is 18 residues long. In DNA form, the CDR3 reads TGTGCCAGCAGCTTACCGAGCTGGACTAGCGGGGGATACAATGAGCAGTTCTTC. This translates into CASSLPSWTSGGYNEQFF.

V usage is TRBV5-1 and J usage is TRBJ1-1; D is possibly TRBD1 (5 bases). This CDR3 is built from 14 residues. V shed 4 bases and J shed 5 bases, with 15 bases lying between them. Germline V gives CDR1 SGHRS, CDR2 YFSETQ. The CDR3 protein is CASSGQGVGTEAFF. CDR3 bases: TGCGCCAGCAGCGGGCAGGGCGTAGGGACTGAAGCTTTCTTT.

J is TRBJ2-5 and V is TRBV13, with 9 bases matching TRBD2. The CDR3 sequence is 14 residues long. Germline-derived CDR1 and CDR2 are PRHDT and FYEKMQ (reference sequence). The junction had 4 bases not matched to a gene; V was cut back by 4 bases and J by 4 bases. The CDR3 protein is CASSSGTSLETQYF. CDR3 in DNA: TGTGCCAGCAGCTCCGGGACTAGCTTAGAGACCCAGTACTTC.

The chain uses TRBV5-1 and TRBJ1-4; a possible D gene is TRBD1 (6 bases). This CDR3 is 14 amino acids long. V lost 2 bases, J lost 10 bases, and 15 bases lay in between. Germline loops: CDR1 SGHRS, CDR2 YFSETQ. CDR3 nucleotides: TGCGCCAGCAGCTTAGAGAGGACAGCTCGAAAACTGTTTTTT. Translating it yields CASSLERTARKLFF.

V and J are TRBV7-2 and TRBJ2-5; D gene ambiguous. The V and J ends lost 3 bases and 3 bases respectively, with 5 bases between them. This CDR3 region has 12 residues. Germline V gene data show CDR1 as SGHTA and CDR2 as FQGNSA. Written as DNA, the CDR3 is TGTGCCAGCAGCTTGCTAAAAGAGACCCAGTACTTC. Protein product: CASSLLKETQYF.

V is TRBV7-8 and J is TRBJ1-1; TRBD1 aligns across 9 bases. The ends lost 1 base at V and 4 bases at J; junction bases unmatched: 16. Germline lookup yields CDR1 SGHVS and CDR2 FQNEAQ. This CDR3 has 19 residues. CDR3 nucleotide sequence: TGTGCCAGCAGCTTAGGCCGGTCCGGACAGGGGTGGTCAGGCACTGAAGCTTTCTTT. As protein: CASSLGRSGQGWSGTEAFF. Filled out from reference TRBV7-8 and TRBJ1-1, the complete variable domain reads GAGVSQSPRYKVAKRGQDVALRCDPISGHVSLFWYQQALGQGPEFLTYFQNEAQLDKSGLPSDRFFAERPEGSVSTLKIQRTQQEDSAVYLCASSLGRSGQGWSGTEAFFGQGTRLTVV.

The chain couples TRBV7-2 to TRBJ1-4, with TRBD1 matching over 9 bases. Germline CDR1 is SGHTA and CDR2 is FQGNSA. The ends lost 4 bases at V and 7 bases at J; junction bases unmatched: 10. This CDR3 has 16 amino acids. Here the CDR3 reads CASSSNLQGAGEKLFF. The CDR3 bases are TGTGCCAGCAGCTCTAACCTACAGGGGGCCGGTGAAAAACTGTTTTTT.

The chain carries TRBV4-1 and TRBJ2-1; no clear D. The length of the CDR3 is 13 residues. The V and J ends lost 0 bases and 10 bases respectively, with 10 bases between them. Germline CDR1 reads MGHRA; CDR2 reads YSYEKL. The CDR3 sequence is CASSQESGLEQFF. CDR3 in DNA: TGCGCCAGCAGCCAAGAGTCTGGGCTAGAGCAGTTCTTC.

This clone appeared once. The V gene is TRBV7-2, the J gene TRBJ1-5; D gene uncertain. Germline V gene lookup returns CDR1 SGHTA and CDR2 FQGNSA. This CDR3 contains 16 residues. The V end was cut by 5 bases, the J end by 0 bases, with 14 bases between. CDR3 sequence: CASSIGGVYSNQPQHF. CDR3 nucleotides: TGTGCCAGCAGCATAGGAGGAGTCTATAGCAATCAGCCCCAGCATTTT.

This sequence joins TRBV19 and TRBJ2-2, with 9 nucleotides matching TRBD1. The trim removed 7 bases at V and 5 bases at J, leaving 11 bases unmatched. Germline V CDR1 and CDR2: LNHDA, SQIVND (reference sequence). This CDR3 is 16 amino acids long. CDR3 coding DNA: TGTGCCAGTAACCCAACGGACAGGGGCTGGACCGGGGAGCTGTTTTTT. It is translated as CASNPTDRGWTGELFF.

The chain uses TRBV10-2 and TRBJ2-7; 8 bases line up with TRBD1. V shed 5 bases, J shed 3 bases, and the junction held 6 bases outside the gene matches. Per the germline V gene, CDR1 is WSHSY and CDR2 is SAAADI. CDR3 length: 14 amino acids. DNA for the CDR3: TGCGCCAGCAGTTTGACAGGGGCCAGCTACGAGCAGTACTTC. Translated, it gives CASSLTGASYEQYF.

This chain links TRBV4-1 with TRBJ1-1; 9 bases are a match to TRBD1. CDR3 length equals 18 residues. CDR1 is MGHRA, CDR2 YSYEKL, per germline. The V segment lost 3 bases and the J segment 4 bases; nucleotides outside the gene matches: 15. The CDR3 region has the DNA TGCGCCAGCAGCCATCCGGCTACCAAGGGACAGGGAGGCACTGAAGCTTTCTTT. Protein product: CASSHPATKGQGGTEAFF.

The sample holds one count of this clone. This chain uses TRBV11-2 with TRBJ1-2, with a tentative D call TRBD1 (6 bases). The CDR3 is 14 residues long. V lost 1 base and J 5 bases, leaving 11 bases between the germline ends. Per germline, CDR1 SGHAT and CDR2 FQNNGV. The CDR3: CASSLGGTRYGYTF. The CDR3 DNA reads as TGTGCCAGCAGCTTAGGAGGGACAAGATATGGCTACACCTTC.

This clone was observed at least ten times. V usage is TRBV10-3 and J usage is TRBJ1-1; D gene uncertain. The CDR3 loop spans 15 amino acids. The germline V gene has CDR1 ENHRY and CDR2 SYGVKD. V lost 5 bases and J 1 base, leaving 14 bases between the germline ends. In nucleotides, the CDR3 is TGTGCCATCAGTCAGGATCCCGTCAAGAACACTGAAGCTTTCTTT. Translated, it gives CAISQDPVKNTEAFF.

The chain links TRBV6-1 to TRBJ2-7; D remains ambiguous. The V end was cut by 2 bases, the J end by 3 bases, with 8 bases between. The CDR3 is 13 residues long. Germline-derived CDR1 and CDR2 are MNHNS and SASEGT. CDR3 region: CASSEYDNYEQYF. The CDR3 DNA reads TGTGCCAGCAGTGAATATGACAACTACGAGCAGTACTTC.

The CDR3 sequence is CAISRQGAISGANVLTF. Here the CDR3 DNA reads TGTGCCATCAGTAGACAGGGGGCTATTTCTGGGGCCAACGTCCTGACTTTC. The chain has TRBV10-3 and TRBJ2-6, with 10 bases lining up with TRBD1. The CDR3 runs to 17 residues. The germline CDR1 and CDR2 sequences are ENHRY and SYGVKD. Trimming removed 5 bases from V and 1 base from J; junction bases left unmatched: 5.